This record looks at one TCR beta chain sequence and its context. This sample is drawn from a study of T cell responses to AZD1222 COVID-19 vaccine. Trimming pared 1 base from V and 5 bases from J, leaving 11 bases between. Germline assignment: CDR1 LGHDT and CDR2 YNNKEL (reference sequence). The CDR3 extends over 14 amino acids. Sequenced by immunoSEQ multiplex PCR; TCRdb stores in-frame clones only, minus some. The sample shows about 180,000 clones, 70% to 90% of them seen only once. Sequencing used peripheral blood, obtained 28 days after the second AZD1222 dose. The chain is built from TRBV3-1 (or the pseudogene TRBV3-2) and TRBJ1-1; D remains ambiguous. The TCR was taken from an adult who received the AZD1222 COVID-19 vaccine. CDR3 loop: CASSQVRGGTEAFF. In nucleotides, the CDR3 is TGTGCCAGCAGCCAAGTTCGTGGAGGGACTGAAGCTTTCTTT.